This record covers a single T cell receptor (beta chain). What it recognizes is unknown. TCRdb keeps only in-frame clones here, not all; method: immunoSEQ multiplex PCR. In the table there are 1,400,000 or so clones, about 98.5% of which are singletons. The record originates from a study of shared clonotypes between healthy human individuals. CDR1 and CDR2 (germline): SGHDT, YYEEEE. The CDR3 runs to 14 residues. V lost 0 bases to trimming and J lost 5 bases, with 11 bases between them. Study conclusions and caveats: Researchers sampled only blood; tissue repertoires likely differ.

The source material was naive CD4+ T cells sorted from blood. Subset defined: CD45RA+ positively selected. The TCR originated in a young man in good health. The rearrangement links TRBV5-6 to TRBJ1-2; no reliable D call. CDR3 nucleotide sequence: TGTGCCAGCAGCTTGGAAGAACAGACTTATGGCTACACCTTC. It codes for CASSLEEQTYGYTF.